This T cell receptor beta chain originates from a study of cytomegalovirus exposure and HLA in healthy donors. Looking at the study overall: As released early, the data held some 85 million unique TCRs from HLA-typed donors. For the 300 to 450 genotyped donors, 75% to 90% fell within the Caucasian-associated ancestry cluster.

Vbeta (60) and Jbeta (13) primers were used in the PCR. The method was immunoSEQ multiplex PCR; TCRdb's version includes in-frame clones alone and lacks a portion of them. The data show more than 100,000 clones, 80% to 85% seen once. The trim removed 5 bases at V and 9 bases at J, leaving 21 bases unmatched. The CDR3 has 17 amino acids. The germline V gene has CDR1 SGHTA and CDR2 FQGTGA. The receptor's source is a woman aged 45-65 years in good health and CMV-seropositive. V is TRBV7-3 and J is TRBJ2-7, with TRBD1 matching over 8 bases. Specimen: PBMCs. The CDR3 DNA follows: TGTGCCAGCAGCCTCAACCCCGGGACAGGAAACCTCGGCGGGCAGTACTTC. Translated, it gives CASSLNPGTGNLGGQYF.